This TCR beta chain was documented in a study of shared clonotypes between healthy human individuals. Between the trimmed V and J ends, which lost 1 base and 7 bases, there was a span of 12 bases. This CDR3 contains 14 residues. Germline values: CDR1 SGHNT, CDR2 YYREEE (reference sequence). Deep-level assay runs were performed. Libraries were prepared by immunoSEQ multiplex PCR; TCRdb keeps only in-frame clonotypes and omits some of them. The table lists around 2.5 million clones, over 85% of them singletons. Note on this clone: Antigen specificity is unknown.

Points from the study as a whole: Relative to memory subsets, naive subsets generally showed larger estimated richness. The study found lower generation probabilities in non-shared clonotypes than in those shared by all four donors.

Donors were healthy HIV-negative adults without recently reported acute infections or vaccinations. Sequenced sample: naive CD4+ T cells from PBMCs. The sample's subset: CD45RA+ positively selected. The chain recombines TRBV5-4 with TRBJ1-5; tentative D call: TRBD1 (5 bases). This clonotype originated in a man aged 18 to 29 in good health. Some clones in this sample may be carry-over from other donors' samples. CDR3 DNA: TGTGCCAGCAGCTTGTGGGGGGTTAGGCAGCCCCAGCATTTT. Translated: CASSLWGVRQPQHF.